The 14 T cell receptor beta chains in this list originate from one sample, sequenced in a study of T-cell reconstitution after alpha-beta-depleted transplantation in children. The authors prepared the TCRbeta library with unique molecular identifiers. TCRdb redid the calling of the PCR reads with MiXCR, one entry per CDR3 protein. The sample holds nearly 400,000 distinct CDR3 sequences, roughly 22% seen once. Sequenced here: PBMCs from the stem cell graft donor, sampled from the stem cell graft. These receptors were collected from a human donor who donated a stem cell graft to a child with acute myeloid leukemia.

The chain combines TRBV12-3 or TRBV12-4 with TRBJ2-1, with D tentatively TRBD1 (8 bases). The CDR3 has 17 residues. V was cut by 1 base and J by 9 bases, with 22 bases left in between. This CDR3 reads CASSLERDRWLVSEQFF. DNA for the CDR3: TGTGCCAGCAGTTTAGAGCGGGACAGGTGGTTGGTCTCTGAGCAGTTCTTC.

The chain is built from TRBV5-1 and TRBJ2-2; 9 bases map to TRBD1. This CDR3 spans 15 amino acids. The V gene end was trimmed by 4 bases and the J gene end by 5 bases; junction bases not matched to a gene: 6. Germline CDR1 and CDR2: SGHRS and YFSETQ. The chain's CDR3 is CASSIQGARTGELFF. In DNA, the CDR3 is TGCGCCAGCAGCATACAGGGGGCTAGGACCGGGGAGCTGTTTTTT.

This clonotype has a count of ten or more. This chain links TRBV12-3 or TRBV12-4 with TRBJ2-1; 16 bases are a match to TRBD2. The J segment lost 2 bases and the V segment lost 6 bases, leaving 7 bases of the junction unmatched. The CDR3 runs 18 residues. CDR3 bases: TGTGCCAGCAGACCCGGGACTAGCGGGAGGGCTACCTACAATGAGCAGTTCTTC. Its protein product is CASRPGTSGRATYNEQFF.

The gene calls are TRBV6-5 and TRBJ1-3; D is unresolved. Trimming removed 2 bases at V and 10 bases at J, with 15 bases between. The germline V gene has CDR1 MNHEY and CDR2 SVGAGI. The CDR3 consists of 14 residues. The CDR3 loop reads CASSYVAEPLTIYF. CDR3 sequence (DNA): TGTGCCAGCAGTTACGTCGCGGAGCCTCTGACCATATATTTT.

This sequence joins TRBV19 and TRBJ1-2; no reliable D call. Germline V gene sequence: CDR1 LNHDA, CDR2 SQIVND (reference sequence). The CDR3 consists of 16 residues. V gave up 6 bases and J gave up 4 bases, with 21 bases separating them. For the CDR3, the DNA is TGTGCCAGTAGGGCGGTCGGAGCCAACCCGGTCTATGGCTACACCTTC. This sequence encodes CASRAVGANPVYGYTF.

This clonotype was counted once. V usage is TRBV7-3 and J usage is TRBJ2-2; 8 positions agree with TRBD1. J was trimmed by 6 bases and V by 4 bases; bases with no gene match: 7. This CDR3 is built from 15 residues. The germline V gene has CDR1 SGHTA and CDR2 FQGTGA. The CDR3 DNA reads as TGTGCCAGCAGCTCCGGGACAGGACAGGCCGGGGAGCTGTTTTTT. Its protein is CASSSGTGQAGELFF.

This clonotype was counted at least ten times. V usage is TRBV29-1 and J usage is TRBJ2-1; perhaps TRBD1 as D (5 bases). Trimming shortened V by 7 bases and J by 1 base, and 11 bases separated the two germline ends. Germline values: CDR1 SQVTM, CDR2 ANQGSEA. CDR3 size: 13 residues. CDR3 sequence: CSGGHASYNEQFF. The CDR3 DNA is TGCAGCGGCGGACACGCTTCCTACAATGAGCAGTTCTTC.

The J gene is TRBJ2-1, the V gene TRBV11-2, with 10 bases matching TRBD2. CDR1 and CDR2 from the germline V gene are SGHAT and FQNNGV. V lost 3 bases and J lost 5; bases outside the gene matches: 7. This CDR3 has 16 residues. The CDR3 nucleotides read TGTGCCAGCAGCTTTACCGGGACTAGCGCGCACAATGAGCAGTTCTTC. It codes for CASSFTGTSAHNEQFF.

This clonotype showed up many times. The chain couples TRBV24-1 to TRBJ2-1, with D hard to call. The CDR3 runs to 13 residues. Germline V gene lookup returns CDR1 KGHDR and CDR2 SFDVKD. Trimming took off 3 bases at V and 10 bases at J, with 12 bases between the two ends. The CDR3, as DNA: TGTGCCACCAGTGATCCTTCCCTCAGGGAGCAGTTCTTC. This translates into CATSDPSLREQFF.

The V call is TRBV15, the J call TRBJ2-1, with 12 bases identical to TRBD2. Germline V gene lookup returns CDR1 LNHNV and CDR2 YYDKDF (reference sequence). Losses at the gene ends were 5 bases for V and 5 bases for J; bases not matched to a gene: 7. This CDR3 spans 16 amino acids. This CDR3 reads CATSGALAGGNNEQFF. DNA for the CDR3: TGTGCCACCAGCGGGGCCCTAGCGGGAGGGAACAATGAGCAGTTCTTC.

The chain has TRBV7-6 and TRBJ2-3, with TRBD2 identical over 10 bases. J lost 5 bases, V lost 5 bases, and 10 bases had no gene match. Germline CDR1 is SGHVS and CDR2 is FNYEAQ. CDR3 size: 16 residues. The CDR3 DNA reads as TGTGCCAGCAGCCCTCGGACTAGCGGAGTTGGAGATACGCAGTATTTT. It translates to CASSPRTSGVGDTQYF.

The V and J genes are TRBV3-1 and TRBJ1-3; D call uncertain. CDR1 and CDR2 from the germline V gene are LGHDT and YNNKEL (reference sequence). The CDR3 extends over 12 amino acids. The V gene lost 1 base and the J gene lost 4 bases, with 2 bases spanning the gap. CDR3 coding DNA: TGTGCCAGCAGCCAAGTAGGAAACACCATATATTTT. Translation: CASSQVGNTIYF.

This clonotype was detected only a few times. The genes are TRBV7-9 and TRBJ2-5, with TRBD1 matching over 7 bases. Trimming removed 5 bases from V and 5 bases from J; junction bases left unmatched: 8. This CDR3 contains 14 residues. Germline CDR1 reads SEHNR; CDR2 reads FQNEAQ (reference sequence). The CDR3 region has the DNA TGTGCCAGCAGCCGGGGACAGAGGATGGAGACCCAGTACTTC. It is translated as CASSRGQRMETQYF.

The table lists this clonotype with many counts. The chain joins TRBV6-5 to TRBJ2-3; D possibly corresponds to TRBD2 (5 bases). Germline V lookup: CDR1 MNHEY, CDR2 SVGAGI. This CDR3 spans 14 amino acids. V gave up 3 bases and J gave up 0 bases, with 7 bases separating them. In nucleotides, the CDR3 is TGTGCCAGCAGTTATGGGGAGAGCACAGATACGCAGTATTTT. This translates into CASSYGESTDTQYF.